This T cell receptor (beta chain) was recovered during a study of metastatic and nonmetastatic thyroid tumors. Study-level results: Patients with malignant thyroid tumors reportedly had significantly higher TCR beta diversity than those with benign nodules, in blood and tumor.

This clone came up many times. Its antigen remains unidentified. No treatment had been given to any patient before thyroid surgery. Germline CDR1 is SGHDT and CDR2 is YYEEEE. V lost 3 bases and J 4 bases, leaving 16 bases between the germline ends. This CDR3 spans 15 amino acids. TCRdb re-clonotyped the PCR reads through MiXCR. The sample has tens of thousands of clones; approximately 15% are singletons. The source material was blood. This TCR derives from a male donor with papillary thyroid cancer or a benign thyroid nodule (not recorded which). Some clones in this sample may be carry-over from other donors' samples. The V call is TRBV5-6, the J call TRBJ1-2; D possibly corresponds to TRBD1 (6 bases). CDR3 DNA sequence: TGTGCCAGCAGCTGGGGGGCTACAGGGTCCTATGGCTACACCTTC. Translated: CASSWGATGSYGYTF.